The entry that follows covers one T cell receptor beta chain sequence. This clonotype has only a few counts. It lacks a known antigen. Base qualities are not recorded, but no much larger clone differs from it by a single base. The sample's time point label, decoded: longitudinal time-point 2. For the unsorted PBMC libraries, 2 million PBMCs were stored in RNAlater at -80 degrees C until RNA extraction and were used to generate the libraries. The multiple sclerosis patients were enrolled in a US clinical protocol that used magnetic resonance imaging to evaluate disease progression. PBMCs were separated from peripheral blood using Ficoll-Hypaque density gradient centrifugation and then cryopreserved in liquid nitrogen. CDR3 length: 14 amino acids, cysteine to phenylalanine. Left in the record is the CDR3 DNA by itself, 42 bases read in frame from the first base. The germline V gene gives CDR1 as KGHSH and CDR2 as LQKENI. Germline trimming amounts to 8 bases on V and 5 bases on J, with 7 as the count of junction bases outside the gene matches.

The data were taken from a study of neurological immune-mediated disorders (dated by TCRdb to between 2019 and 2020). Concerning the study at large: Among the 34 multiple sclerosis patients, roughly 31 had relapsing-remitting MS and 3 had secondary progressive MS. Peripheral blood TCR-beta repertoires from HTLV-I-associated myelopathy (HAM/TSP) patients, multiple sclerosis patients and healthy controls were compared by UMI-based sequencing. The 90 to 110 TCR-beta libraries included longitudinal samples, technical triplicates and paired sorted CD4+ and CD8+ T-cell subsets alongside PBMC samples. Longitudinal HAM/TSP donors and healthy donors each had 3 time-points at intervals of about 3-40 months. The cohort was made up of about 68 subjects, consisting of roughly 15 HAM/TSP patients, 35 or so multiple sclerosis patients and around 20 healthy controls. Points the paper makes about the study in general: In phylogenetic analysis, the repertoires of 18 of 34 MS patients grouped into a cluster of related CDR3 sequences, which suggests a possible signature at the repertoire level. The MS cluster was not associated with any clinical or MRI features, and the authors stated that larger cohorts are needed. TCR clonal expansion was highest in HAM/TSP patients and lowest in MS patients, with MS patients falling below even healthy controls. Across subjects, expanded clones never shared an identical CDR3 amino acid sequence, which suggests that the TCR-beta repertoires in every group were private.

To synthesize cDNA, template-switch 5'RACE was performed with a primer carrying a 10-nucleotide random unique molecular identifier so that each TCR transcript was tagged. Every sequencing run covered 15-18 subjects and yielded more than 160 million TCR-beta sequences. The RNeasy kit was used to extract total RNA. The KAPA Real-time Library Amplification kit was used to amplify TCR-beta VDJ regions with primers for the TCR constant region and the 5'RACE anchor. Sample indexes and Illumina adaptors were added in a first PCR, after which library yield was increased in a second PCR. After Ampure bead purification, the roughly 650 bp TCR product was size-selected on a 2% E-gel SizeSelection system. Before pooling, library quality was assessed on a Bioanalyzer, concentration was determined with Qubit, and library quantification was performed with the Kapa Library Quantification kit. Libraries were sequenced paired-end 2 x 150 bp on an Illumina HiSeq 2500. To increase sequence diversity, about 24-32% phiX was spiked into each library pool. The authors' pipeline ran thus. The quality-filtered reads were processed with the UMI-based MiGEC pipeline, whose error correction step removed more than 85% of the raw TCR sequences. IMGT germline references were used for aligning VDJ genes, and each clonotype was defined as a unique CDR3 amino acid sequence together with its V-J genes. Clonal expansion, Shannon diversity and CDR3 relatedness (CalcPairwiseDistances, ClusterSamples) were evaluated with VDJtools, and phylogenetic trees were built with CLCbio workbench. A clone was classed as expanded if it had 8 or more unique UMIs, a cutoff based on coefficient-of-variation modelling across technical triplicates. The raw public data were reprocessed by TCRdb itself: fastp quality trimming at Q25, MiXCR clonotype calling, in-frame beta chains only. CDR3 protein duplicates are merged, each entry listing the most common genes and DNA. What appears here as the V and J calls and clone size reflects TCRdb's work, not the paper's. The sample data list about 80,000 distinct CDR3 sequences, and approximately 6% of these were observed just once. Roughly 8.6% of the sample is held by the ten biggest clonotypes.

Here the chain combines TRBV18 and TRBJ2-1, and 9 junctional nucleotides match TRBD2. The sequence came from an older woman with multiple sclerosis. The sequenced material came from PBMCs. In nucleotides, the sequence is TGTGCCAGCCCGAGCGGGGGGCAAGACAATGAGCAGTTCTTC. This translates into CASPSGGQDNEQFF.